This T cell receptor (beta chain) was identified during a study of response to subunit inactivated influenza vaccine. TCRdb re-analysed the RT-PCR reads in MiXCR, keeping a single row per CDR3 protein. Among 650,000 to 800,000 distinct CDR3 sequences listed, approximately 13% were seen once. CDR1 is SGHAT and CDR2 is FQNNGV in the germline V gene. V lost 1 base and J 3 bases, leaving 6 bases between the germline ends. This CDR3 is 13 amino acids long. Study conclusions and caveats: Each seasonal influenza vaccination, the authors suggested, recruits few new T cells.

This clonotype was observed many times. Antigen unknown. Sequenced material: PBMCs from blood, taken approximately 15 days before vaccination. The chain has TRBV11-2 and TRBJ2-5, with D uncertain. The sequence was obtained from a man aged 50 or older who received an inactivated influenza vaccine. The CDR3 DNA reads TGTGCCAGCAGCTTAGCAGGAAAAGAGACCCAGTACTTC. It is translated as CASSLAGKETQYF.